The 17 T cell receptor beta chains in this list originate from one sample, sequenced in a study of OX40 agonist ivuxolimab in advanced cancers. Generated by immunoSEQ multiplex PCR, the TCRdb table keeps only in-frame clones and is missing some. The repertoire includes some 64,000 clones, just under 85% of them detected once, and more than 8% sits in the top ten. This material consisted of CD4+ or CD8+ T cells sorted from blood, taken in a trial of the OX40 agonist ivuxolimab. All receptors derive from an adult with an advanced solid tumor such as melanoma, head and neck, liver or kidney cancer.

The chain combines TRBV30 with TRBJ2-4; a possible D gene is TRBD2 (5 bases). Trimming removed 2 bases from V and 0 bases from J, with 8 bases in between. In germline, CDR1 is GTSNPN, CDR2 SVGIG (reference sequence). The CDR3 length is 14 residues. Written as DNA, the CDR3 is TGTGCCTGGAGTATGGGAGTAGCCAAAAACATTCAGTACTTC. Translated, it gives CAWSMGVAKNIQYF. Variable domain in full (rest from reference TRBV30 and TRBJ2-4): SQTIHQWPATLVQPVGSPLSLECTVEGTSNPNLYWYRQAAGRGLQLLFYSVGIGQISSEVPQNLSASRPQDRQFILSSKKLLLSDSGFYLCAWSMGVAKNIQYFGAGTRLSVL.

This chain joins TRBV7-8 and TRBJ1-5; maybe TRBD1 (6 bases). Germline V gives CDR1 SGHVS, CDR2 FQNEAQ. This CDR3 region has 17 residues. V dropped 0 bases and J dropped 7 bases, with 19 bases sitting between them. The CDR3 reads CASSLAYFEGGVQPQHF. CDR3 DNA sequence: TGTGCCAGCAGCTTAGCATATTTTGAGGGGGGGGTACAGCCCCAGCATTTT.

This clone was observed a handful of times. The genes are TRBV4-1 and TRBJ1-2; no reliable D call. CDR1 MGHRA and CDR2 YSYEKL come from the germline V gene. V was cut by 0 bases and J by 8 bases, with 16 bases left in between. This CDR3 is built from 15 residues. The CDR3 bases are TGCGCCAGCAGCCAAGATTGGGTGACCTCCGGGGGCTACACCTTC. Its translation: CASSQDWVTSGGYTF.

In DNA form, the CDR3 reads TGTGCCAGCAGCGAGGGACAGCCCAGACTCTACGAGCAGTACTTC. It is translated as CASSEGQPRLYEQYF. The chain has TRBV5-4 and TRBJ2-7, with 7 positions matching TRBD1. Germline CDR1 is SGHNT and CDR2 is YYREEE (reference sequence). J gave up 3 bases and V 4 bases, and 10 bases lay outside the gene matches. This CDR3 is built from 15 residues.

CDR3 nucleotides: TGTGCCAGCAGACCCACAGAGGGATATGGCTACACCTTC. Amino acid sequence: CASRPTEGYGYTF. This rearrangement joins TRBV27 to TRBJ1-2; no definite D call. Germline V gene lookup returns CDR1 MNHEY and CDR2 SMNVEV (reference sequence). Trimming shortened V by 6 bases and J by 5 bases, and 13 bases separated the two germline ends. The CDR3 consists of 13 residues.

The gene calls are TRBV5-1 and TRBJ1-1, with D maybe TRBD1 (6 bases). Germline V gene data show CDR1 as SGHRS and CDR2 as YFSETQ. This CDR3 has 14 amino acids. Trimming shortened V by 4 bases and J by 2 bases, and 12 bases separated the two germline ends. The CDR3 loop is CASSIGQPNTEAFF. The CDR3 region has the DNA TGCGCCAGCAGCATCGGACAGCCTAACACTGAAGCTTTCTTT.

This chain joins TRBV23-1 and TRBJ2-5; no clear D. Matching the DNA end better, TRBJ2-7 makes the J call doubtful. TRBV23-1 is sorted into the ORF group, with uncertain function. The CDR3 is 14 residues long. The CDR3 coding sequence is TGCGCCAGCAGTCAGGCAGACAAGGTCTACGAGCAGTACTTC. Encoded protein: CASSQADKVYEQYF.

A single count supports this clone. The gene calls are TRBV4-3 and TRBJ2-1; D may be TRBD1 (6 bases). V gave up 0 bases and J gave up 4 bases, with 10 bases separating them. The CDR3 loop spans 15 amino acids. The germline V gene has CDR1 LGHNA and CDR2 YSLEER. CDR3 DNA: TGCGCCAGCAGCCAAGATCACAGGGCTTACAATGAGCAGTTCTTC. Protein product: CASSQDHRAYNEQFF.

This clone has just one count. V and J are TRBV2 and TRBJ2-6; D unresolved. Trimming took 5 bases from V and 0 from J, leaving 14 bases between them. The length of the CDR3 is 17 residues. From germline, CDR1 is SNHLY and CDR2 FYNNEI. The CDR3 is CASSMSGTISGANVLTF. The CDR3 DNA follows: TGTGCCAGCAGTATGTCAGGCACCATCTCTGGGGCCAACGTCCTGACTTTC.

This chain uses TRBV5-1 with TRBJ1-1, with a possible D match to TRBD1 (5 bases). The CDR3 has 14 amino acids. V was shortened by 5 bases and J by 0 bases, with 11 bases between the two germline ends. Germline V CDR1 and CDR2: SGHRS, YFSETQ. The CDR3 nucleotides read TGCGCCAGCAGTTACGACAGCCTGAACACTGAAGCTTTCTTT. Protein product: CASSYDSLNTEAFF.

This sequence joins TRBV27 and TRBJ1-6; TRBD1 matches at 7 bases. Germline-derived CDR1 and CDR2 are MNHEY and SMNVEV (reference sequence). This CDR3 is built from 17 residues. Unmatched junction bases numbered 14, after V lost 5 bases and J lost 7 bases. CDR3 bases: TGTGCCAGCAGTCCCGGGGTTTACAGGGGAGAGAATTCACCCCTCCACTTT. Amino acids: CASSPGVYRGENSPLHF.

The CDR3: CASSAPTGGAGSEQYF. CDR3 DNA: TGTGCCAGCAGCGCACCGACAGGGGGCGCAGGCAGCGAGCAGTACTTC. The genes are TRBV28 and TRBJ2-7, with 10 nucleotides matching TRBD1. Germline V lookup: CDR1 MDHEN, CDR2 SYDVKM. The V and J ends lost 6 bases and 6 bases, in that order; junction bases with no gene match: 14. The length of the CDR3 is 16 residues. Using reference TRBV28 and TRBJ2-7 for the parts outside the CDR3, the full variable domain is DVKVTQSSRYLVKRTGEKVFLECVQDMDHENMFWYRQDPGLGLRLIYFSYDVKMKEKGDIPEGYSVSREKKERFSLILESASTNQTSMYLCASSAPTGGAGSEQYFGPGTRLTVT.

The chain couples TRBV6-1 to TRBJ2-7; 10 bases map to TRBD1. Germline CDR1 MNHNS, CDR2 SASEGT. J lost 7 bases, V lost 6 bases, and 12 bases had no gene match. CDR3 length: 15 amino acids. CDR3 sequence: CASRPGTGVQGEQYF. The CDR3 nucleotides are TGTGCCAGCAGGCCCGGGACAGGGGTCCAAGGGGAGCAGTACTTC.

The CDR3 DNA is TGTGCCATCGCACTGATGGATTCCGGGGAGCTGTTTTTT. Its protein product is CAIALMDSGELFF. The chain links TRBV10-3 to TRBJ2-2; no firm D call. Per germline, CDR1 ENHRY and CDR2 SYGVKD. V was trimmed by 8 bases and J by 6 bases, leaving 13 bases between them. This CDR3 region has 13 residues.

This clone appeared a few times. J is TRBJ1-1 and V is TRBV29-1; 8 bases agree with TRBD1. Germline lookup yields CDR1 SQVTM and CDR2 ANQGSEA. This CDR3 has 13 residues. V gave up 6 bases and J gave up 4 bases; unmatched junction bases: 7. CDR3 amino acids: CSVSGGAPTEAFF. The CDR3 bases are TGCAGCGTGTCAGGGGGCGCCCCCACTGAAGCTTTCTTT.

V is TRBV4-1 and J is TRBJ1-4; 12 positions agree with TRBD1. The CDR3 is made up of 21 amino acids. The germline gives CDR1 MGHRA, CDR2 YSYEKL. J lost 8 bases, V lost 4 bases, and 23 bases had no gene match. The CDR3 is CASSLRPGTGGVNEYYEKLFF. In DNA form, the CDR3 reads TGCGCCAGCAGCCTCCGCCCAGGGACAGGGGGCGTTAATGAGTATTACGAAAAACTGTTTTTT.

V is TRBV5-6 and J is TRBJ2-1, with D unclear. The CDR3 spans 14 residues. Trimming cost V 6 bases and J 3 bases, with 13 bases left between them. The germline CDR1 and CDR2 sequences are SGHDT and YYEEEE. CDR3 sequence reads: CASTVDGRYNEQFF. The DNA for the CDR3 is TGTGCCAGCACCGTGGACGGACGCTACAATGAGCAGTTCTTC.